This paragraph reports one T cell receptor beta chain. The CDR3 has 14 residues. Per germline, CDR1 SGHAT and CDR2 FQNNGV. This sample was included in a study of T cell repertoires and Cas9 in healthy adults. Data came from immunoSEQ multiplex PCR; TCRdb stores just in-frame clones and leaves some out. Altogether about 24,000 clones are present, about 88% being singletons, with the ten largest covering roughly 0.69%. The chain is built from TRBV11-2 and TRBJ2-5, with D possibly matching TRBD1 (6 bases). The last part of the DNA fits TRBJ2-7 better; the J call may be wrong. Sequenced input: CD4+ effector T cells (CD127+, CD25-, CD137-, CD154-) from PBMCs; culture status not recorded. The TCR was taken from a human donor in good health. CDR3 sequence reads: CASSLIGQTYEQYF. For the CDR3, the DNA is TGTGCCAGCAGCTTAATTGGACAGACCTACGAGCAGTACTTC.